The 7 T cell receptor beta chains in this list originate from one sample, sequenced in a study of blood T cell repertoires in COVID-19. TCRdb keeps only in-frame clones here, not all; method: immunoSEQ multiplex PCR. This table has around 390,000 clones, roughly 89% appearing once. Sequenced material: PBMCs or T cells enriched from blood (not recorded which). The receptor source for this set is a woman aged 50 to 60 who had recovered from COVID-19.

CDR3 in amino acids: CASSRQGTAGNTIYF. Here the CDR3 DNA reads TGCGCCAGCAGCCGTCAGGGCACGGCTGGAAACACCATATATTTT. The chain carries TRBV4-1 and TRBJ1-3; a possible D gene is TRBD1 (5 bases). Trimming took 4 bases from V and 2 from J, leaving 12 bases between them. Per the germline V gene, CDR1 is MGHRA and CDR2 is YSYEKL. CDR3 length: 15 residues.

V is TRBV5-1 and J is TRBJ1-2; possible D gene TRBD1, 5 bases. Germline V lookup: CDR1 SGHRS, CDR2 YFSETQ. The CDR3 runs to 13 residues. V was trimmed by 4 bases and J by 6 bases, leaving 13 bases between them. CDR3 loop: CASSGQGVDGYTF. The CDR3 coding sequence is TGCGCCAGCAGCGGGCAGGGTGTAGATGGCTACACCTTC.

The chain couples TRBV2 to TRBJ1-5, with a tentative D call TRBD1 (5 bases). Germline lookup yields CDR1 SNHLY and CDR2 FYNNEI. Trimming left V 2 bases short and J 3 bases short, with 11 bases between. The CDR3 is 15 residues long. CDR3 in DNA: TGTGCCAGCAGTGAACAGGGCTGGGTCAATCAGCCCCAGCATTTT. As protein: CASSEQGWVNQPQHF.

The chain joins TRBV18 to TRBJ1-5; D ambiguous. Germline V gene data show CDR1 as KGHSH and CDR2 as LQKENI. The ends were cut back, 5 bases at V and 0 bases at J, with 8 bases in the middle. The CDR3 totals 14 residues. CDR3 region: CASSNGVSNQPQHF. CDR3 in DNA: TGTGCCAGCTCAAACGGGGTTAGCAATCAGCCCCAGCATTTT.

This clone was observed a handful of times. The chain is built from TRBV2 and TRBJ2-7; 8 bases fit TRBD2. This CDR3 has 14 amino acids. Germline V gene data show CDR1 as SNHLY and CDR2 as FYNNEI. V trimming: 3 bases; J trimming: 4 bases; junction bases outside the gene matches: 5. CDR3 bases: TGTGCCAGCAGTGAGAACGGGGGGGCTTACGAGCAGTACTTC. This gives the protein CASSENGGAYEQYF.

The chain links TRBV28 to TRBJ1-3; TRBD1 matches 9 bases. Germline trimming cut 5 bases from V and 4 bases from J; bases unmatched to any gene: 6. The CDR3 has 15 amino acids. From germline, CDR1 is MDHEN and CDR2 SYDVKM. CDR3 coding DNA: TGTGCCAGCAGTCGGGACAGGGTATTCGGAAACACCATATATTTT. Translation gives CASSRDRVFGNTIYF.

V is TRBV5-1 and J is TRBJ2-7, with 9 positions matching TRBD1. The germline V gene encodes CDR1 SGHRS and CDR2 YFSETQ. This CDR3 contains 14 residues. V was pared by 4 bases and J by 9 bases, with 11 bases of the junction left unmatched. DNA for the CDR3: TGCGCCAGCAGCCCAGGGACAGGGTGGGTTGGGCAGTACTTC. Its protein is CASSPGTGWVGQYF.